This note documents a single T cell receptor beta chain sequence. The antigen remains undetermined. These data belong to a study of cytomegalovirus exposure and HLA in healthy donors. Study information: The roughly 120 million unique TCR beta sequences, from around 200 million T cells, were found by an earlier analysis. Study-wide points: A later analysis showed TCR association rates differing by HLA locus, peaking at DRB1 and lowest at HLA-C.

Trimming took 4 bases from V and 2 from J; bases not matched to a gene: 10. The CDR3 is 16 amino acids. From germline, CDR1 is SNHLY and CDR2 FYNNEI. The PCR contained 60 Vbeta and 13 Jbeta primers. Generated by immunoSEQ multiplex PCR, the TCRdb table keeps only in-frame clones and is missing some. The data contain over 200,000 clones, approximately 70% of them singletons. The chain links TRBV2 to TRBJ2-7, with 8 bases lining up with TRBD1. This sequence was found in a woman in her 30s in good health and CMV-seronegative. Sequencing was carried out using PBMCs. CDR3: CASSVPDRGPAYEQYF. The DNA of the CDR3 is TGTGCCAGCAGTGTACCCGACAGGGGTCCGGCCTACGAGCAGTACTTC. The full variable domain, completed using reference TRBV2 and TRBJ2-7, is EPEVTQTPSHQVTQMGQEVILRCVPISNHLYFYWYRQILGQKVEFLVSFYNNEISEKSEIFDDQFSVERPDGSNFTLKIRSTKLEDSAMYFCASSVPDRGPAYEQYFGPGTRLTVT.